A selection of T cell receptor beta chains follows, all from one sample in a study of CD8+CD57+ T cells in acquired aplastic anemia. TCRdb fed the reads into MiXCR, producing one record per CDR3 protein. The table has about 160,000 distinct CDR3 sequences, roughly 48% seen once; the top ten hold about 3%. The sample comprised sorted CD4+, CD8+, or CD8+CD57+ T cells (not recorded which) from PBMCs. These receptors originate from a human donor with aplastic anemia. The CDR3 runs from the conserved cysteine through the conserved F or W. The order of the fields is V gene, J gene, clone size, D gene, CDR3 DNA, CDR3 protein. D genes are given only for firm matches. Some rows have no size entry. The others give once, few or many, or a class for an expanded clone.

TRBV20-1,TRBJ2-7,NA,NA,TGCAGTGCTAGGGGTCTCGACGAGCAGTACTTC,CSARGLDEQYF
TRBV11-1,TRBJ2-3,NA,TRBD1,TGTGCCAGCAGCCCCGGACAGGGAATCACAGATACGCAGTATTTT,CASSPGQGITDTQYF
TRBV19,TRBJ1-6,NA,NA,TGTGCCAGTAGTATATCGGGGAAAGGGGCCTATAATTCACCCCTCCACTTT,CASSISGKGAYNSPLHF
TRBV9,TRBJ2-3,NA,TRBD2,TGTGCCAGCAGCGAAGGGAGGGTCCCAGATACGCAGTATTTT,CASSEGRVPDTQYF
TRBV6-1,TRBJ2-7,many,TRBD2,TGTGCCAGCAACCTAGCGGGAGGCTCCTACGAGCAGTACTTC,CASNLAGGSYEQYF
TRBV2,TRBJ1-2,many,NA,TGTGCCAGCAGCCGGACACTTAACCCTAACTATGGCTACACCTTC,CASSRTLNPNYGYTF
TRBV2,TRBJ1-6,NA,NA,TGTGCCAGCAGTGATAGGGGTCGGGATTCACCCCTCCACTTT,CASSDRGRDSPLHF
TRBV12-3/TRBV12-4,TRBJ1-4,once,NA,TGTGCCAGCAGTGGGGGGGGCCCTGTGAAACTGTTTTTT,CASSGGGPVKLFF
TRBV6-1,TRBJ2-7,many,NA,TGTGCCAGCAGGGGCGGAGAGTTCCTTAGAGGGCAGTACTTC,CASRGGEFLRGQYF
TRBV12-3/TRBV12-4,TRBJ2-6,many,TRBD1,TGTGCCAGCAGTTTAACAGGGGCTGGGGCCAACGTCCTGACTTTC,CASSLTGAGANVLTF
TRBV7-2,TRBJ2-7,NA,NA,TGTGCCAGCAGCCAACAGGGCCTCGAGCAGTACTTC,CASSQQGLEQYF
TRBV25-1,TRBJ2-1,many,TRBD2,TGTGCCAGCACGGCTAGCGGGAGGGCCTTTGAGCAGTTCTTC,CASTASGRAFEQFF
TRBV25-1,TRBJ2-7,NA,TRBD1,TGTGCCAGCAGTGAAACAGGGGTCTACGAGCAGTACTTC,CASSETGVYEQYF
TRBV6-2/TRBV6-3,TRBJ1-1,few,NA,TGTGCCAGCAGTTTCGACATATCGCAGAACACTGAAGCTTTCTTT,CASSFDISQNTEAFF
TRBV2,TRBJ1-2,many,NA,TGTGCCAGCAGCTCGGCAGGGGCGAACTATGGCTACACCTTC,CASSSAGANYGYTF
TRBV25-1,TRBJ1-1,NA,NA,TGTGCCAGCAGTGTTTTACAGGGTTCTGCTTTCTTT,CASSVLQGSAFF
TRBV7-3,TRBJ2-3,NA,TRBD2,TGTGCCAGCAGTTGGGAGGGCTCCTACAATGAGCAGTATTTT,CASSWEGSYNEQYF
TRBV11-1,TRBJ2-5,NA,NA,TGTGCCAGCAGCTCCACAGCGTACCAAGAGACCCAGTACTTC,CASSSTAYQETQYF
TRBV2,TRBJ1-1,many,TRBD1,TGTGCCAGCAGGGCCGGGACAGTAATGAACACTGAAGCTTTCTTT,CASRAGTVMNTEAFF
TRBV29-1,TRBJ1-2,NA,NA,TGCAGCGTCATAGGGGACCCCCTCTATGGCTACACCTTC,CSVIGDPLYGYTF
TRBV19,TRBJ2-1,NA,TRBD2,TGTGCCAGTAGTATAGAACTAGCGGGAGAATCCTACAATGAGCAGTTCTTC,CASSIELAGESYNEQFF
TRBV10-2,TRBJ2-3,NA,NA,TGCGCCAGCACATGGTCGGGAGACACAGATACGCAGTATTTT,CASTWSGDTDTQYF
TRBV7-2,TRBJ1-2,few,NA,TGTGCCAGCAGGCCACAGGGCTATGGCTACACCTTC,CASRPQGYGYTF
TRBV7-2,TRBJ2-5,few,NA,TGTGCCAGCAGCTTAGGGCCGGAGACCCAGTACTTC,CASSLGPETQYF
TRBV30,TRBJ2-1,NA,TRBD2,TGTGCCTGGAGTGTACGAGCGGGAGCGGGCAATGAGCAGTTCTTC,CAWSVRAGAGNEQFF
TRBV24-1,TRBJ1-6,few,NA,TGTGCCACCAGAGGAGACTTGAATTCACCCCTCCACTTT,CATRGDLNSPLHF
TRBV24-1,TRBJ2-5,many,NA,TGTGCCACCAGTGGTAGAGATCCTAAAGAGACCCAGTACTTC,CATSGRDPKETQYF
TRBV19,TRBJ2-1,NA,TRBD2,TGTGCCAGTAGTTTTGCGGGAGCGTACAATGAGCAGTTCTTC,CASSFAGAYNEQFF
TRBV7-2,TRBJ2-1,NA,TRBD2,TGTGCCAGCAGCTTAGCCTCGGGACTAGTTTCTAATGAGCAGTTCTTC,CASSLASGLVSNEQFF
TRBV2,TRBJ1-5,NA,NA,TGTGCCAGCAGACTTTCAGGGAAGGGTCAGCCCCAGCATTTT,CASRLSGKGQPQHF
TRBV20-1,TRBJ2-7,many,TRBD1,TGCAGTGCTACGTCGACAGGGGGCGGCTACGAGCAGTACTTC,CSATSTGGGYEQYF
TRBV24-1,TRBJ2-1,NA,TRBD2,TGTGCCACCAGTGATTTTGGGCTAGCGGGAGGGCCTTACAATGAGCAGTTCTTC,CATSDFGLAGGPYNEQFF
TRBV5-1,TRBJ2-1,many,NA,TGCGCCAGCAGCTTGGCCGGGAGCTCCTACAATGAGCAGTTCTTC,CASSLAGSSYNEQFF
TRBV19,TRBJ2-7,many,NA,TGTGCCAGTAGCACTAGGGGCTCGAGTGGGGACGAGCAGTACTTC,CASSTRGSSGDEQYF
TRBV24-1,TRBJ1-5,NA,NA,TGTGCCACCAGTGATTCCCAGGCGTACAATCAGCCCCAGCATTTT,CATSDSQAYNQPQHF
TRBV20-1,TRBJ2-3,NA,NA,TGCAGTGCCACCAGTGACCCTCCTAGCGGAGGGGGTACAGATACGCAGTATTTT,CSATSDPPSGGGTDTQYF
TRBV19,TRBJ1-3,NA,NA,TGTGCCAGTAGTTGGAGCGGGTCGAACACCATATATTTT,CASSWSGSNTIYF
TRBV2,TRBJ1-1,few,NA,TGTGCCAGCACCGGACAGATACCGACTGAAACTTTCTTT,CASTGQIPTETFF
TRBV6-7,TRBJ2-7,many,NA,TGTGCCAGCAGTTACCCCTGTCGACACCCTCCCTACGAGCAGTACTTC,CASSYPCRHPPYEQYF
TRBV19,TRBJ1-5,NA,TRBD1,TGTGCCACCCAACAGGGGGGGAATCAGCCCCAGCATTTT,CATQQGGNQPQHF
TRBV16,TRBJ2-2,NA,NA,TGTGCCAGCAGCCAACAGATAAACACCGGGGAGCTGTTTTTT,CASSQQINTGELFF
TRBV20-1,TRBJ2-1,NA,NA,TGCAGTGCTAGAGTCTCCGCTTCGTATGGTGAGCAGTTCTTC,CSARVSASYGEQFF
TRBV2,TRBJ2-7,NA,NA,TGTGCCAGCAGTGAAGCTGAGGGTGGCGAGCAGTACTTC,CASSEAEGGEQYF
TRBV10-3,TRBJ2-7,NA,NA,TGTGCCAGCAGTTCGCCGGGGGAGCAGTACTTC,CASSSPGEQYF
TRBV12-3/TRBV12-4,TRBJ1-4,once,TRBD1,TGTGCCAGCAGTTTAGGACAGGGGGTTGAAAAACTGTTTTTT,CASSLGQGVEKLFF
TRBV14,TRBJ2-1,few,NA,TGTGCCAGCAGCCAAGGGGGGGCGGTTTTCTATGAGCAGTTCTTC,CASSQGGAVFYEQFF
TRBV20-1,TRBJ2-7,NA,NA,TGCAGTGCTAGAATATACGAGCAGTACTTC,CSARIYEQYF
TRBV20-1,TRBJ2-1,NA,TRBD2,TGCAGTGCTAGGTTAGCGGGAGGAACGAGGTACAATGAGCAGTTCTTC,CSARLAGGTRYNEQFF
TRBV11-1,TRBJ1-1,many,TRBD1,TGTGCCAGCAGCTCCTTGGGGACAGGGGTTCGTAAGGACACTGAAGCTTTCTTT,CASSSLGTGVRKDTEAFF
TRBV10-3,TRBJ1-1,NA,NA,TGTGCCATCAGTGAGTCAGCAGGGGAGAACACTGAAGCTTTCTTT,CAISESAGENTEAFF
TRBV5-5,TRBJ2-7,NA,NA,TGTGCCAGCAGCTTGGCGCAGCACTACGAGCAGTACTTC,CASSLAQHYEQYF
TRBV5-4,TRBJ2-7,NA,TRBD1,TGTGCCAGCAGCCCCGGGACAGGGAACCACGAGCAGTACTTC,CASSPGTGNHEQYF
TRBV10-3,TRBJ1-6,NA,TRBD1,TGTGCCATCAGTGAGCTGTCGGGACAGGGTGAAAATTCACCCCTCCACTTT,CAISELSGQGENSPLHF
TRBV7-8,TRBJ1-4,many,NA,TGTGCCAGCAGGACCGGGACACGGGACGAAAAACTGTTTTTT,CASRTGTRDEKLFF
TRBV20-1,TRBJ1-1,NA,TRBD1,TGCAGTGCTGACAGGGTTTCGAACACTGAAGCTTTCTTT,CSADRVSNTEAFF
TRBV6-1,TRBJ2-7,many,NA,TGTGCCAGCCAAAGCTCCTACGAGCAGTACTTC,CASQSSYEQYF
TRBV19,TRBJ2-3,NA,NA,TGTGCCAGTACCCGATCGACAGGTCGGTCGGATACGCAGTATTTT,CASTRSTGRSDTQYF